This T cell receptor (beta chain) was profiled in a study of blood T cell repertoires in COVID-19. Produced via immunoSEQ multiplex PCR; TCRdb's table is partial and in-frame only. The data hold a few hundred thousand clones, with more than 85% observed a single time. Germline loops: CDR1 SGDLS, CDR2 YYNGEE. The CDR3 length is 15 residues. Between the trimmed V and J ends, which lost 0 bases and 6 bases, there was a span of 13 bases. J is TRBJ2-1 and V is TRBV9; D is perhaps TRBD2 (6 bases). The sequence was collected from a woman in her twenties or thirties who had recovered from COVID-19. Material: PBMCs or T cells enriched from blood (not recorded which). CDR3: CASSVDAGIGNEQFF. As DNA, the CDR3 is TGTGCCAGCAGCGTAGACGCGGGGATTGGCAATGAGCAGTTCTTC.